This T cell receptor beta chain is drawn from a study of vaccination effects on CD4 cells after COVID-19. CDR3 size: 16 residues. V lost 4 bases, J lost 0 bases, and 15 bases lay in between. Germline V gene sequence: CDR1 MDHEN, CDR2 SYDVKM. The assay was immunoSEQ multiplex PCR, and TCRdb's table has in-frame clones only and misses some. Found here are 20,000 to 30,000 clones, roughly 80% of them singletons; the top ten hold under 9%. Overall study results and limits: In healthy vaccinees, only 1 of 255 vaccine-induced clones cross-reacted with common cold coronaviruses.

With respect to this clone: Its target is not known.

Viral peptide pool expansion of antigen-specific CD4+ T cells preceded sequencing in the ViraFEST assay. Subsequent to 10 days of culture, CD4+ T cells were isolated. Each participant received a vaccine that was either BNT162b2 or mRNA-1273, given as two doses. Each well held about 2.1 million PBMC cultured with around 9.7 ug/ml peptides and 8 to 10 IU/ml IL-2. It was on days 3 and 7 that half the medium was replaced with IL-2 medium. The TCR was taken from a human donor who received a COVID-19 vaccine. Source: CD4+ T cells from PBMCs cultured with SARS-CoV-2 spike peptides, taken after COVID-19 vaccination. This rearrangement joins TRBV28 to TRBJ1-1; D is ambiguous. In nucleotides, the CDR3 is TGTGCCAGCAGTTCCGGGGAGGCACGCTTGAACACTGAAGCTTTCTTT. Translation gives CASSSGEARLNTEAFF.